The 15 T cell receptor beta chains listed next were all sequenced from one sample in a study of blood T cell repertoires in COVID-19 (dated by TCRdb to about 2020). Library construction relied on the immunoSEQ multiplex PCR assay. The table was pulled from immuneACCESS by TCRdb, which kept in-frame rearrangements only. Such tables lose some clones; where checked, under half of the loss comes from unresolved V genes, and the rest has no known cause. Here the sample has 100,000 to 150,000 clones; around 86% occur a single time. Under 8% of the sample is in the top ten clones. The material sequenced was peripheral blood. These receptors all come from an older man with active or convalescent COVID-19.

The chain uses TRBV9 and TRBJ1-3, with TRBD1 matching 9 bases. CDR3 size: 15 residues. The germline V gene has CDR1 SGDLS and CDR2 YYNGEE. The V segment lost 2 bases and the J segment 4 bases; nucleotides outside the gene matches: 4. CDR3 residues: CASSVGQGIGNTIYF. For the CDR3, the DNA is TGTGCCAGCAGCGTGGGACAGGGTATAGGAAACACCATATATTTT.

V gene TRBV5-1 combines with J gene TRBJ2-2, with TRBD2 identical over 12 bases. The V segment lost 3 bases and the J segment 5 bases; nucleotides outside the gene matches: 5. The CDR3 covers 16 residues. Germline-derived CDR1 and CDR2 are SGHRS and YFSETQ. This CDR3 reads CASSSRTSGGTGELFF. CDR3 bases: TGCGCCAGCAGCTCTCGAACTAGCGGGGGGACCGGGGAGCTGTTTTTT.

Only one count was recorded for this clone. The chain combines TRBV19 with TRBJ2-7; 7 bases match TRBD1. This CDR3 comprises 12 residues. CDR1 is LNHDA and CDR2 is SQIVND in the germline V gene (reference sequence). Trimming cost V 7 bases and J 5 bases; bases outside gene matches: 5. The CDR3 DNA reads as TGTGCCAGTAACCACAGGGGAGACGAGCAGTACTTC. This encodes CASNHRGDEQYF.

The J gene is TRBJ2-7, the V gene TRBV30; possibly TRBD1 for D (5 bases). The V gene's germline CDR1 is GTSNPN and CDR2 SVGIG (reference sequence). Trimming took off 2 bases at V and 2 bases at J, with 13 bases between the two ends. The CDR3 extends over 14 amino acids. The CDR3 DNA reads TGTGCCTGGAGTCAGGGTATTGGTGCCTACGAGCAGTACTTC. Encoded protein: CAWSQGIGAYEQYF.

This chain connects TRBV4-3 to TRBJ1-5, with 7 positions matching TRBD1. Germline V gene data show CDR1 as LGHNA and CDR2 as YSLEER. V was pared by 0 bases and J by 5 bases, with 4 bases of the junction left unmatched. The CDR3 has 15 residues. The CDR3 loop reads CASSQDRRGDQPQHF. CDR3 DNA: TGCGCCAGCAGCCAAGATCGCAGGGGGGATCAGCCCCAGCATTTT.

The chain is built from TRBV7-2 and TRBJ1-1; 8 bases are a match to TRBD1. The CDR3 is 14 amino acids. Germline V gives CDR1 SGHTA, CDR2 FQGNSA. V lost 7 bases to trimming and J lost 4 bases; unmatched junction nucleotides: 8. The DNA for the CDR3 is TGTGCCAGCATCCCAGGGGGCTGGGGCACTGAAGCTTTCTTT. Protein sequence: CASIPGGWGTEAFF.

The rearrangement uses TRBV6-5 and TRBJ1-2; TRBD1 might be the D (6 bases). Germline CDR1 is MNHEY and CDR2 is SVGAGI. The CDR3 has 12 residues. V was cut by 5 bases and J by 3 bases, with 7 bases left in between. The CDR3 protein is CASSRTDYGYTF. The CDR3 nucleotides read TGTGCCAGCAGTCGGACAGACTATGGCTACACCTTC.

This clone was observed once. The CDR3 DNA sequence: TGTGCCAGCAGCCAAGGTGCGGCTAGCAGAAGCACAGATACGCAGTATTTT. Translated, it gives CASSQGAASRSTDTQYF. This chain links TRBV4-2 with TRBJ2-3, with TRBD2 as a possible D gene (5 bases). Germline values: CDR1 LGHNA, CDR2 YNFKEQ. V lost 1 base, J lost 0 bases, and 14 bases lay in between. CDR3 length equals 17 residues.

The chain uses TRBV27 and TRBJ1-2; 10 bases are a match to TRBD1. This CDR3 has 13 amino acids. CDR1 is MNHEY and CDR2 is SMNVEV in the germline V gene (reference sequence). Trimming at V came to 6 bases and at J to 5 bases, leaving 3 bases not matched to a gene. CDR3 sequence: CASRRQGAYGYTF. For the CDR3, the DNA is TGTGCCAGCAGGAGACAGGGGGCGTATGGCTACACCTTC.

The V and J genes are TRBV12-3 or TRBV12-4 and TRBJ2-5; 7 bases agree with TRBD2. V lost 6 bases, J lost 9 bases, and 10 bases stayed unmatched. The CDR3 extends over 13 amino acids. CDR3 in amino acids: CASSPLSGMAQYF. CDR3 coding DNA: TGTGCCAGCAGCCCCCTAAGCGGGATGGCCCAGTACTTC.

The rearrangement joins TRBV13 to TRBJ1-2, with TRBD1 matching over 12 bases. Germline V CDR1 and CDR2: PRHDT, FYEKMQ (reference sequence). This CDR3 spans 14 amino acids. V gave up 5 bases and J gave up 6 bases; unmatched junction bases: 4. CDR3 sequence: CASSGDRGLNGYTF. The DNA for the CDR3 is TGTGCCAGCAGCGGGGACAGGGGGCTGAATGGCTACACCTTC.

The chain carries TRBV7-6 and TRBJ2-3, with 7 bases that match TRBD2. There are 15 residues in the CDR3. Germline V CDR1 and CDR2: SGHVS, FNYEAQ. The ends lost 5 bases at V and 1 base at J; junction bases unmatched: 6. The DNA of the CDR3 is TGTGCCAGCAGCGGAAGCGGGGTGGGCACAGATACGCAGTATTTT. It translates to CASSGSGVGTDTQYF.

The V call is TRBV30, the J call TRBJ1-2; tentatively, D is TRBD1 (6 bases). The CDR3 is 14 amino acids. The V gene lost 4 bases and the J gene lost 4 bases, with 16 bases spanning the gap. The V gene's germline CDR1 is GTSNPN and CDR2 SVGIG (reference sequence). This chain's CDR3 is CAWITEPGAYGYTF. CDR3 nucleotide sequence: TGTGCCTGGATTACGGAGCCAGGGGCCTATGGCTACACCTTC. The full variable domain, with the rest looked up from reference TRBV30 and TRBJ1-2, is SQTIHQWPATLVQPVGSPLSLECTVEGTSNPNLYWYRQAAGRGLQLLFYSVGIGQISSEVPQNLSASRPQDRQFILSSKKLLLSDSGFYLCAWITEPGAYGYTFGSGTRLTVV.

The chain combines TRBV5-6 with TRBJ2-7, with 8 bases fitting TRBD1. V gave up 1 base and J gave up 3 bases; unmatched junction bases: 6. CDR3 length: 15 amino acids. Per the germline V gene, CDR1 is SGHDT and CDR2 is YYEEEE. Here the CDR3 DNA reads TGTGCCAGCAGCTTGCGGACAGGGAATCTCTACGAGCAGTACTTC. It specifies CASSLRTGNLYEQYF. The entire variable domain, with the rest obtained from reference TRBV5-6 and TRBJ2-7, is as follows: DAGVTQSPTHLIKTRGQQVTLRCSPKSGHDTVSWYQQALGQGPQFIFQYYEEEERQRGNFPDRFSGHQFPNYSSELNVNALLLGDSALYLCASSLRTGNLYEQYFGPGTRLTVT.

A note on this clone: The same CDR3 is also encoded by other DNA sequences in this sample. This chain links TRBV19 with TRBJ2-3; TRBD2 agrees at 12 bases. The CDR3 is 15 residues long. The V and J ends lost 7 bases and 0 bases, in that order; junction bases with no gene match: 2. The germline gives CDR1 LNHDA, CDR2 SQIVND (reference sequence). In DNA, the CDR3 is TGTGCCAGTACCGGGACTAGCGGGAGCACAGATACGCAGTATTTT. It encodes CASTGTSGSTDTQYF.